This TCR beta chain was sequenced for a study of tumor-infiltrating lymphocytes in primary liver carcinoma. Across the study: Maximum tumor diameters ranged from roughly 4 to 10 cm, stage T1-T3 N0M0.

Blood RNA originated from unsorted whole blood, with germline DNA additionally extracted. The researchers drew 4 to 5 milliliters of peripheral blood before surgery. Reverse transcription of about 500 ng total RNA with a constant-region primer produced TCR beta cDNA. The TCR beta library was amplified through three nested multiplex PCR rounds in a modified ARM-PCR procedure. TRBV1-TRBV30 forward and Cbeta reverse primers drove the first two roughly 10-cycle rounds. TCRdb used MiXCR to reprocess the multiplex PCR reads, holding one entry per CDR3 protein. The sample lists a few hundred thousand distinct CDR3 sequences, around 50% occurring once. In the case of this clonotype: The antigen remains undetermined. A read error may produce the germline difference seen at one junction end.

General study results and limits: Tumor samples exhibited a significantly greater top-250-clone fraction than blood samples (p = 0.039).

Germline V gene sequence: CDR1 GTSNPN, CDR2 SVGIG (reference sequence). The CDR3 runs 15 residues. Sequencing was performed on peripheral blood. This TCR was sampled from a woman aged 30 to 39 with primary liver carcinoma and hepatitis B virus infection. The chain couples TRBV30 to TRBJ2-3, with D hard to call. CDR3 sequence reads: CTWSTFARSTDTQYF. In nucleotides, the CDR3 is TGTACCTGGAGCACATTTGCGCGCAGCACAGATACGCAGTATTTT.